The 23 T cell receptor beta chains given below trace back to one sample, sequenced in a study of shared clonotypes between healthy human individuals. The protocol was immunoSEQ multiplex PCR, while the TCRdb copy is restricted to in-frame clones and leaves out a portion. The table lists around 510,000 clones, around 96% of them singletons. What was sequenced was naive CD4+ T cells sorted from blood. The subset is: CD45RA+ positively selected. The receptors stem from a woman under 40 in good health.

The chain employs TRBV6-1 and TRBJ1-4; D not certain. CDR3 length: 15 residues. V gave up 6 bases and J gave up 4 bases, with 15 bases separating them. The germline CDR1 and CDR2 sequences are MNHNS and SASEGT. This chain's CDR3 is CASRMWSDLNEKLFF. CDR3 nucleotides: TGTGCCAGCAGAATGTGGTCGGACCTTAATGAAAAACTGTTTTTT.

The chain has TRBV27 and TRBJ2-3; 7 bases are shared with TRBD1. V was pared by 0 bases and J by 3 bases, with 0 bases of the junction left unmatched. CDR1 MNHEY and CDR2 SMNVEV come from the germline V gene (reference sequence). The CDR3 is 14 residues long. The CDR3 coding sequence is TGTGCCAGCAGTTTATCACAGGGGACAGATACGCAGTATTTT. Translating it yields CASSLSQGTDTQYF.

The chain links TRBV28 to TRBJ2-5; no definite D call. The tail of the sequence fits TRBJ2-7 better, so the J call may be wrong. Germline values: CDR1 MDHEN, CDR2 SYDVKM. This CDR3 has 11 amino acids. The CDR3: CASSVIYEQYF. CDR3 nucleotides: TGTGCCAGCAGTGTCATCTACGAGCAGTACTTC.

The chain has TRBV7-9 and TRBJ2-1; 12 bases are a match to TRBD2. The V segment lost 4 bases and the J segment 4 bases; nucleotides outside the gene matches: 5. The CDR3 contains 16 residues. Germline loops: CDR1 SEHNR, CDR2 FQNEAQ (reference sequence). The CDR3 DNA sequence: TGTGCCAGCAGCTGGCCGGGACTAGCGGGTTACAATGAGCAGTTCTTC. Translating it yields CASSWPGLAGYNEQFF.

The rearrangement joins TRBV11-2 to TRBJ2-7, with TRBD2 matching 12 bases. Trimming at V came to 7 bases and at J to 3 bases, leaving 16 bases not matched to a gene. The CDR3 has 18 amino acids. From germline, CDR1 is SGHAT and CDR2 FQNNGV. CDR3 amino acids: CASTLTTSGRKIGYEQYF. DNA for the CDR3: TGTGCCAGCACCCTAACGACTAGCGGGAGAAAGATCGGCTACGAGCAGTACTTC.

The CDR3 here is CSAGLQETQYF. Written as DNA, the CDR3 is TGCAGCGCGGGACTCCAAGAGACCCAGTACTTC. V is TRBV20-1 and J is TRBJ2-5; D is perhaps TRBD2 (6 bases). The CDR3 is made up of 11 amino acids. The germline V gene has CDR1 DFQATT and CDR2 SNEGSKA (reference sequence).

V and J are TRBV4-1 and TRBJ2-7, with D possibly TRBD2 on 6 matching bases. This CDR3 region has 18 residues. Germline V gives CDR1 MGHRA, CDR2 YSYEKL. Trimming stripped 0 bases from V and 0 bases from J, with 18 bases between. The CDR3 loop reads CASSQDIQRATNSYEQYF. The CDR3 DNA is TGCGCCAGCAGCCAAGATATCCAGCGGGCCACTAACTCCTACGAGCAGTACTTC.

This chain joins TRBV29-1 and TRBJ2-3; TRBD2 might be the D (6 bases). Looked up from germline, CDR1 is SQVTM and CDR2 is ANQGSEA. CDR3 size: 17 residues. The germline V and J ends were trimmed by 0 bases and 5 bases, with 21 bases remaining between them. This CDR3 is CSVEEDPGGITEDTQYF. The CDR3 nucleotides read TGCAGCGTTGAAGAGGATCCCGGCGGGATCACAGAAGATACGCAGTATTTT.

V and J are TRBV7-9 and TRBJ1-5; D uncertain. Germline assignment: CDR1 SEHNR and CDR2 FQNEAQ (reference sequence). Trimming removed 2 bases from V and 8 bases from J, with 10 bases in between. CDR3 length: 13 residues. CDR3 nucleotide sequence: TGTGCCAGCAGCTTACTGCCCGGGGAGCCCCAGCATTTT. It translates to CASSLLPGEPQHF.

This clone was counted a single time. CDR3 loop: CASSLPQGGHNQPQHF. Written as DNA, the CDR3 is TGTGCCAGCAGTTTGCCTCAGGGAGGGCACAATCAGCCCCAGCATTTT. V gene TRBV28 combines with J gene TRBJ1-5; D perhaps matches TRBD1 (5 bases). The CDR3 contains 16 residues. V shed 3 bases and J shed 3 bases, with 15 bases lying between them. Germline V gene sequence: CDR1 MDHEN, CDR2 SYDVKM. The variable domain in full, with the rest retrieved from reference TRBV28 and TRBJ1-5, is DVKVTQSSRYLVKRTGEKVFLECVQDMDHENMFWYRQDPGLGLRLIYFSYDVKMKEKGDIPEGYSVSREKKERFSLILESASTNQTSMYLCASSLPQGGHNQPQHFGDGTRLSIL.

The chain employs TRBV14 and TRBJ2-5; D remains ambiguous. This CDR3 is 12 amino acids long. V was clipped by 8 bases and J by 2 bases, with 9 bases between them. Germline V CDR1 and CDR2: SGHDN, FVKESK. CDR3 loop: CASRRIQETQYF. For the CDR3, the DNA is TGTGCCAGCCGACGAATTCAAGAGACCCAGTACTTC.

V is TRBV7-9 and J is TRBJ2-3, with a weak D call TRBD2 (6 bases). The germline V gene has CDR1 SEHNR and CDR2 FQNEAQ (reference sequence). Trimming removed 5 bases from V and 1 base from J, with 10 bases in between. The CDR3 has 14 amino acids. In DNA, the CDR3 is TGTGCCAGCAGCCGCGGGGCAGGCACAGATACGCAGTATTTT. This translates into CASSRGAGTDTQYF.

The CDR3 sequence is CASSRGGLAARETQYF. DNA of the CDR3: TGTGCCAGCAGTCGGGGGGGGCTAGCGGCGCGGGAGACCCAGTACTTC. V and J are TRBV28 and TRBJ2-5; 8 bases agree with TRBD2. The V gene's germline CDR1 is MDHEN and CDR2 SYDVKM. V gave up 5 bases and J gave up 5 bases; unmatched junction bases: 13. This CDR3 comprises 16 residues.

The V gene is TRBV7-6, the J gene TRBJ2-5; 7 nucleotides match TRBD2. Gene TRBJ2-7 matches the end of the DNA better, so the J call may be wrong. The CDR3 is 17 residues long. CDR1 and CDR2 (germline): SGHVS, FNYEAQ. DNA of the CDR3: TGTGCCAGCAGCGTGAAACACACCGGGACTACCCAAGACGAGCAGTACTTC. Its protein is CASSVKHTGTTQDEQYF.

The V gene is TRBV28, the J gene TRBJ1-4, with 9 bases lining up with TRBD1. Germline V gene lookup returns CDR1 MDHEN and CDR2 SYDVKM. The CDR3 runs to 17 residues. V lost 1 base and J lost 8; bases outside the gene matches: 11. The DNA of the CDR3 is TGTGCCAGCAGTTTATTCGCTGTGGGACAGGGCGGGGAAAAACTGTTTTTT. Encoded protein: CASSLFAVGQGGEKLFF.

The V and J genes are TRBV2 and TRBJ2-2; 9 bases fit TRBD2. The germline CDR1 and CDR2 sequences are SNHLY and FYNNEI. The CDR3 sequence is 17 residues long. The ends lost 1 base at V and 5 bases at J; junction bases unmatched: 8. CDR3 nucleotides: TGTGCCAGCAGTGAAGGTTGGGTAGCGGGAGAGACCGGGGAGCTGTTTTTT. Its translation: CASSEGWVAGETGELFF.

The chain employs TRBV29-1 and TRBJ1-4; TRBD1 agrees at 8 bases. This CDR3 has 14 residues. The germline CDR1 and CDR2 sequences are SQVTM and ANQGSEA. The V and J ends lost 4 bases and 3 bases, in that order; junction bases with no gene match: 4. The CDR3 nucleotides are TGCAGCGTTGGTGGGACAGGCGCTAATGAAAAACTGTTTTTT. Its protein product is CSVGGTGANEKLFF. The full variable domain, in which reference TRBV29-1 and TRBJ1-4 provide the parts outside the CDR3, is SAVISQKPSRDICQRGTSLTIQCQVDSQVTMMFWYRQQPGQSLTLIATANQGSEATYESGFVIDKFPISRPNLTFSTLTVSNMSPEDSSIYLCSVGGTGANEKLFFGSGTQLSVL.

The V gene is TRBV25-1, the J gene TRBJ2-5, with no clear D. The end of the DNA aligns better with TRBJ2-7, so the J call may be wrong. Germline V gene sequence: CDR1 MGHDK, CDR2 SYGVNS. The CDR3 contains 13 residues. The CDR3 bases are TGTGCCAGCAAGGCCAAAAGCTCCTACGAGCAGTACTTC. This translates into CASKAKSSYEQYF.

The chain links TRBV5-1 to TRBJ1-4, with D perhaps TRBD1 (5 bases). The CDR3 consists of 13 residues. Germline assignment: CDR1 SGHRS and CDR2 YFSETQ. Trimming left V 4 bases short and J 7 bases short, with 11 bases between. CDR3 DNA: TGCGCCAGCAGCGGGGACGCGGGTGAAAAACTGTTTTTT. It translates to CASSGDAGEKLFF.

The V and J genes are TRBV19 and TRBJ1-1; TRBD1 aligns across 8 bases. From germline, CDR1 is LNHDA and CDR2 SQIVND (reference sequence). The CDR3 runs 16 residues. Germline trimming cut 7 bases from V and 5 bases from J; bases unmatched to any gene: 15. This CDR3 is CASTPLTGVLRTEAFF. The CDR3 DNA reads TGTGCCAGTACTCCCTTGACAGGGGTTCTGAGAACTGAAGCTTTCTTT.

The genes are TRBV19 and TRBJ2-7; the match to TRBD1 covers 8 bases. Germline assignment: CDR1 LNHDA and CDR2 SQIVND (reference sequence). Trimming cost V 6 bases and J 3 bases; bases outside gene matches: 10. This CDR3 comprises 15 residues. The CDR3 DNA reads TGTGCCAGTAGACGACAGGGGAGTCGGTTCTACGAGCAGTACTTC. This gives the protein CASRRQGSRFYEQYF.

Only one count was recorded for this clone. The chain links TRBV27 to TRBJ2-3; TRBD2 might be the D (5 bases). The CDR3 loop spans 13 amino acids. Germline CDR1 is MNHEY and CDR2 is SMNVEV (reference sequence). Trimming took 3 bases from V and 6 from J, leaving 10 bases between them. CDR3 residues: CASSLAGMDTQYF. The CDR3, as DNA: TGTGCCAGCAGTTTGGCCGGGATGGATACGCAGTATTTT.

The V and J genes are TRBV29-1 and TRBJ1-1, with TRBD1 as a possible D gene (5 bases). The germline CDR1 and CDR2 sequences are SQVTM and ANQGSEA. The CDR3 runs to 13 residues. V lost 7 bases and J 1 base, leaving 13 bases between the germline ends. The CDR3 sequence: CSGLDTTNTEAFF. The DNA of the CDR3 is TGCAGCGGCCTGGACACGACGAACACTGAAGCTTTCTTT.